The 23 T cell receptor beta chains reported below all come from one sample, sequenced in a study of OX40 agonist ivuxolimab in advanced cancers. Produced via immunoSEQ multiplex PCR; TCRdb's table is partial and in-frame only. The sample yields about 91,000 clones, roughly 89% seen once. This sample comprised CD4+ or CD8+ T cells sorted from blood, obtained in a trial of the OX40 agonist ivuxolimab. All receptors come from an adult with an advanced solid tumor such as melanoma, head and neck, liver or kidney cancer.

The chain joins TRBV7-9 to TRBJ1-1; D might be TRBD1 (5 bases). Germline CDR1 reads SEHNR; CDR2 reads FQNEAQ (reference sequence). V shed 1 base and J shed 3 bases, with 6 bases lying between them. The CDR3 has 13 amino acids. The CDR3, as DNA: TGTGCCAGCAGCTTAGGACAGTACACTGAAGCTTTCTTT. It translates to CASSLGQYTEAFF.

The chain combines TRBV6-6 with TRBJ1-5; 7 nucleotides match TRBD1. The CDR3 loop spans 16 amino acids. The V gene end was trimmed by 5 bases and the J gene end by 6 bases; junction bases not matched to a gene: 13. Germline V CDR1 and CDR2: MNHNY, SVGAGI (reference sequence). The CDR3 DNA is TGTGCCAGCAGTCCCTCGACAGGGCAGGGGGTTCAGCCCCAGCATTTT. Protein: CASSPSTGQGVQPQHF.

This clone was seen a single time. Other DNA sequences of this sample code for an identical CDR3. V and J are TRBV7-2 and TRBJ1-5; D is uncertain. V shed 4 bases and J shed 7 bases, with 11 bases lying between them. The CDR3 consists of 13 residues. Germline assignment: CDR1 SGHTA and CDR2 FQGNSA. The CDR3 region is CASSSSAGQPQHF. The CDR3 nucleotides are TGTGCCAGCAGCTCCTCTGCCGGGCAGCCCCAGCATTTT.

The V and J genes are TRBV11-2 and TRBJ2-7, with 9 bases lining up with TRBD1. V was clipped by 5 bases and J by 4 bases; unmatched bases: 6. Germline CDR1 is SGHAT and CDR2 is FQNNGV. The CDR3 has 14 amino acids. The CDR3 DNA reads TGTGCCAGCAGCCCTGACAGGGGGTCGTACGAGCAGTACTTC. Protein sequence: CASSPDRGSYEQYF.

V gene TRBV27 combines with J gene TRBJ1-5; TRBD1 matches at 7 bases. Trimming at V came to 6 bases and at J to 3 bases, leaving 5 bases not matched to a gene. Germline V gene sequence: CDR1 MNHEY, CDR2 SMNVEV (reference sequence). This CDR3 comprises 14 residues. The CDR3 DNA reads TGTGCCAGCAGCCCGGGACAGCCCAATCAGCCCCAGCATTTT. Protein sequence: CASSPGQPNQPQHF.

The V call is TRBV2, the J call TRBJ2-3, with no clear D. The CDR3 consists of 14 residues. Germline CDR1 SNHLY, CDR2 FYNNEI. Trimming pared 7 bases from V and 1 base from J, leaving 12 bases between. The DNA of the CDR3 is TGTGCCAGCACCCCCGGTTCGGGCACAGATACGCAGTATTTT. Residues: CASTPGSGTDTQYF.

The V call is TRBV5-1, the J call TRBJ1-4; D is perhaps TRBD1 (5 bases). Trimming removed 0 bases at V and 5 bases at J, with 11 bases between. The CDR3 runs 15 residues. Germline lookup yields CDR1 SGHRS and CDR2 YFSETQ. The CDR3 coding sequence is TGCGCCAGCAGCTTGGCGGGGCCCCGAAATGAAAAACTGTTTTTT. Translation: CASSLAGPRNEKLFF.

This clone was seen just once. This chain links TRBV5-4 with TRBJ2-5, with D perhaps matching TRBD1 or TRBD2 (5 bases each). Trimming stripped 3 bases from V and 1 base from J, with 7 bases between. Per germline, CDR1 SGHNT and CDR2 YYREEE (reference sequence). The CDR3 is 13 residues long. The CDR3 protein is CASSWDGQETQYF. The DNA for the CDR3 is TGTGCCAGCAGCTGGGACGGCCAAGAGACCCAGTACTTC.

This chain joins TRBV9 and TRBJ2-3; D ambiguous. V was pared by 5 bases and J by 6 bases, with 16 bases between. The CDR3 length is 14 residues. The germline gives CDR1 SGDLS, CDR2 YYNGEE. The CDR3 sequence is CASSYWEIADTQYF. CDR3 DNA: TGTGCCAGCAGTTACTGGGAAATTGCTGATACGCAGTATTTT.

CDR3 nucleotides: TGTGCCAGCAGCTTAGCAAGAGACAGGGGTGCAACTAATGAAAAACTGTTTTTT. Residues: CASSLARDRGATNEKLFF. The chain is built from TRBV7-8 and TRBJ1-4; 8 bases are a match to TRBD1. This CDR3 has 18 amino acids. Trimming at V came to 0 bases and at J to 0 bases, leaving 6 bases not matched to a gene. The germline CDR1 and CDR2 sequences are SGHVS and FQNEAQ.

The gene calls are TRBV5-1 and TRBJ1-1; tentative D call: TRBD1 (5 bases). V was cut by 7 bases and J by 0 bases, with 13 bases left in between. The CDR3 is 14 amino acids. Per germline, CDR1 SGHRS and CDR2 YFSETQ. CDR3 in DNA: TGCGCCAGCTTTAAGGGGACCCTGAACACTGAAGCTTTCTTT. Amino acid sequence: CASFKGTLNTEAFF.

This clone has only a few counts. This chain links TRBV7-3 with TRBJ2-5; D may match TRBD1 or TRBD2 (5 bases each). Trimming removed 5 bases at V and 2 bases at J, with 15 bases between. The CDR3 runs 15 residues. Looked up from germline, CDR1 is SGHTA and CDR2 is FQGTGA. CDR3 amino acids: CASSPSGTYQETQYF. The CDR3 DNA reads as TGTGCCAGCAGCCCTTCCGGGACCTATCAAGAGACCCAGTACTTC.

The chain uses TRBV7-8 and TRBJ2-7, with 9 bases lining up with TRBD1. This CDR3 region has 14 residues. From germline, CDR1 is SGHVS and CDR2 FQNEAQ. V lost 5 bases, J lost 9 bases, and 11 bases stayed unmatched. This chain's CDR3 is CASSGGGQGWVQYF. The CDR3 DNA reads TGTGCCAGCAGCGGGGGAGGACAGGGGTGGGTGCAGTACTTC.

The V and J genes are TRBV11-2 and TRBJ2-5; 8 bases map to TRBD2. Germline values: CDR1 SGHAT, CDR2 FQNNGV. V lost 6 bases and J lost 1; bases outside the gene matches: 1. The length of the CDR3 is 13 residues. The CDR3 sequence is CASSSGAQETQYF. The CDR3 DNA reads as TGTGCCAGCAGTAGCGGGGCCCAAGAGACCCAGTACTTC.

The V call is TRBV7-9, the J call TRBJ2-5; weak D call: TRBD1 (6 bases). Trimming removed 5 bases at V and 5 bases at J, with 15 bases between. The CDR3 extends over 14 amino acids. Germline loops: CDR1 SEHNR, CDR2 FQNEAQ (reference sequence). The CDR3 spells CASSVQGWLETQYF. Written as DNA, the CDR3 is TGTGCCAGCAGCGTACAGGGCTGGTTGGAGACCCAGTACTTC.

The chain couples TRBV4-1 to TRBJ1-2; 8 bases agree with TRBD1. The CDR3 loop spans 16 amino acids. V trimming: 0 bases; J trimming: 5 bases; junction bases outside the gene matches: 8. Germline values: CDR1 MGHRA, CDR2 YSYEKL. The CDR3 reads CASSQERQGIGYGYTF. The CDR3 DNA follows: TGCGCCAGCAGCCAAGAACGACAGGGGATCGGTTATGGCTACACCTTC.

The rearrangement links TRBV6-1 to TRBJ1-2, with a tentative D call TRBD1 (6 bases). Per germline, CDR1 MNHNS and CDR2 SASEGT. V was clipped by 4 bases and J by 2 bases, with 17 bases between them. The CDR3 length is 16 residues. The CDR3 DNA is TGTGCCAGCAGTGTGGGATGGGGGGGCGTGAACTATGGCTACACCTTC. Its translation: CASSVGWGGVNYGYTF.

The J gene is TRBJ1-2, the V gene TRBV7-2; D is ambiguous. Germline lookup yields CDR1 SGHTA and CDR2 FQGNSA. Between the trimmed V and J ends, which lost 5 bases and 2 bases, there was a span of 12 bases. CDR3 length equals 14 residues. This chain's CDR3 is CASSPDRTNYGYTF. The CDR3 DNA reads as TGTGCCAGCAGCCCGGACCGGACCAACTATGGCTACACCTTC.

The chain links TRBV7-9 to TRBJ2-7; possible D gene TRBD2, 6 bases. V was cut by 6 bases and J by 1 base, with 16 bases left in between. The CDR3 contains 15 residues. CDR1 SEHNR and CDR2 FQNEAQ come from the germline V gene (reference sequence). Here the CDR3 DNA reads TGTGCCAGCAGTCTTAGTAGCGGTACTTCCTACGAGCAGTACTTC. It translates to CASSLSSGTSYEQYF. Using reference TRBV7-9 and TRBJ2-7 for the parts outside the CDR3, the full variable domain is DTGVSQNPRHKITKRGQNVTFRCDPISEHNRLYWYRQTLGQGPEFLTYFQNEAQLEKSRLLSDRFSAERPKGSFSTLEIQRTEQGDSAMYLCASSLSSGTSYEQYFGPGTRLTVT.

CDR3 in amino acids: CASSPAGTGRETQYF. CDR3 DNA sequence: TGCGCCAGCAGCCCCGCCGGGACCGGGAGGGAGACCCAGTACTTC. This sequence joins TRBV5-1 and TRBJ2-5; 7 nucleotides agree with TRBD2. Per germline, CDR1 SGHRS and CDR2 YFSETQ. V shed 4 bases, J shed 5 bases, and the junction held 11 bases outside the gene matches. The CDR3 runs to 15 residues.

The J gene is TRBJ2-3, the V gene TRBV6-1, with 10 bases aligning to TRBD1. The CDR3 is 14 residues long. The V gene end was trimmed by 6 bases and the J gene end by 4 bases; junction bases not matched to a gene: 4. The germline CDR1 and CDR2 sequences are MNHNS and SASEGT. CDR3 in amino acids: CASRTGGFADTQYF. CDR3 coding DNA: TGTGCCAGCAGGACAGGGGGCTTCGCAGATACGCAGTATTTT.

The chain employs TRBV7-9 and TRBJ2-7; D may be TRBD2 (6 bases). The CDR3 covers 15 residues. CDR1 is SEHNR and CDR2 is FQNEAQ in the germline V gene (reference sequence). V gave up 2 bases and J gave up 5 bases, with 16 bases separating them. The CDR3 sequence is CASSLMAGTADEQYF. CDR3 nucleotides: TGTGCCAGCAGCTTAATGGCAGGGACTGCGGACGAGCAGTACTTC.

The chain employs TRBV5-4 and TRBJ1-1; D is uncertain. Germline V lookup: CDR1 SGHNT, CDR2 YYREEE (reference sequence). Trimming removed 4 bases at V and 0 bases at J, with 10 bases between. The CDR3 totals 14 residues. The chain's CDR3 is CASSARIMNTEAFF. The CDR3 DNA reads as TGTGCCAGCAGCGCCCGTATTATGAACACTGAAGCTTTCTTT.